Below, one TCR beta chain is given with its context. The target antigen is unknown. This CDR3 contains 14 residues. Germline lookup yields CDR1 SGHNT and CDR2 YYREEE (reference sequence). V was cut by 0 bases and J by 6 bases, with 13 bases left in between. This entry belongs to a study of cytomegalovirus exposure and HLA in healthy donors. Overall study findings and caveats: In a later analysis, parvovirus B19, influenza, CMV and Epstein-Barr virus appeared linked to several top co-occurrence clusters. It was likely that a cluster of highly shared sequence variants was a sequencing artifact.

The study ran its PCR with 60 Vbeta and 13 Jbeta primers. Clones were read by immunoSEQ multiplex PCR, and TCRdb kept only the in-frame ones, dropping some. The sample yields about 54,000 clones, about four fifths seen once. The receptor's source is a woman aged 18-35 years in good health and CMV-seronegative. The chain employs TRBV5-4 and TRBJ2-7, with a tentative D call TRBD2 (6 bases). Source material: PBMCs. CDR3 in DNA: TGTGCCAGCAGCTTGGCCGGCAGGAGGGGCGAGCAGTACTTC. Translating it yields CASSLAGRRGEQYF.